This T cell receptor (beta chain) was sequenced during a study of shared clonotypes between healthy human individuals. Study-level findings and limits: Generally, estimated richness proved larger in naive subsets than it did in memory subsets. Across several donors, naive CD4 shared around 5%, naive CD8 around 3.8%, memory CD4 over 2%, memory CD8 0.4% to 0.5%.

Germline-derived CDR1 and CDR2 are SGHRS and YFSETQ. The CDR3 is made up of 13 amino acids. Trimming removed 3 bases from V and 5 bases from J; junction bases left unmatched: 5. Splitting of each subset's genomic DNA was done evenly across several immunoSEQ plates. In the authors' workflow: From ImmunoSEQ came sequences covering only the junction and carrying no quality scores, so filtering differed. The data were produced by immunoSEQ multiplex PCR, yet TCRdb's version contains in-frame clones alone and is incomplete. V and J calls and clone size follow that table, whereas D and trimming were derived from the DNA. The repertoire holds some 2,400,000 clones, with approximately 94% as singletons. In regard to this clone: No antigen is known for it. The sample has other DNA sequences that encode this CDR3 too.

This sequence joins TRBV5-1 and TRBJ2-7; 7 bases map to TRBD1. This TCR was sampled from a man between 18 and 29 years old in good health. The sequencing input was naive CD4+ T cells sorted from blood. Subset defined: CD45RA+ positively selected. The CDR3 protein is CASSSRQGDEQYF. CDR3 DNA: TGCGCCAGCAGCTCGCGACAGGGAGACGAGCAGTACTTC. Based on the CDR3 plus reference TRBV5-1 and TRBJ2-7, the full variable domain is KAGVTQTPRYLIKTRGQQVTLSCSPISGHRSVSWYQQTPGQGLQFLFEYFSETQRNKGNFPGRFSGRQFSNSRSEMNVSTLELGDSALYLCASSSRQGDEQYFGPGTRLTVT.